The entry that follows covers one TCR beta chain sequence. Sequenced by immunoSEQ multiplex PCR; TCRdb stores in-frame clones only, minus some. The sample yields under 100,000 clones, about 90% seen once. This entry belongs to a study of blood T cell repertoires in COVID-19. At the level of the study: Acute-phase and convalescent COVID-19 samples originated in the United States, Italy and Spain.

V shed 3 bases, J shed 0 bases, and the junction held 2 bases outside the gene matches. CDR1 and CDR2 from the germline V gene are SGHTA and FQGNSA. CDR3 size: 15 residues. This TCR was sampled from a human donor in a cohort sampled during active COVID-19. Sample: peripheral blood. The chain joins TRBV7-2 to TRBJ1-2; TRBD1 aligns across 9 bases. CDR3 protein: CASSFRDRANYGYTF. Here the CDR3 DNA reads TGTGCCAGCAGCTTCCGGGACAGGGCTAACTATGGCTACACCTTC.